This T cell receptor (beta chain) was captured by sequencing in a study of blood T cell repertoires in COVID-19. The Seattle patients, enrolled during active infection, were followed longitudinally. Sequencing used immunoSEQ multiplex PCR; TCRdb keeps in-frame clones, though not all of them. Here the sample spans over 200,000 clones, 80% to 90% being singletons. CDR3 length equals 16 residues. The V gene end was trimmed by 4 bases and the J gene end by 3 bases; junction bases not matched to a gene: 6. Germline V lookup: CDR1 MDHEN, CDR2 SYDVKM. Sequencing was carried out using peripheral blood. This clonotype was sampled from a man under 40 with COVID-19, enrolled during active disease. The chain joins TRBV28 to TRBJ2-3; TRBD1 matches at 11 bases. CDR3 sequence (DNA): TGTGCCAGCAGTTCGCGGACAGGGGGCAGGACAGATACGCAGTATTTT. This encodes CASSSRTGGRTDTQYF.